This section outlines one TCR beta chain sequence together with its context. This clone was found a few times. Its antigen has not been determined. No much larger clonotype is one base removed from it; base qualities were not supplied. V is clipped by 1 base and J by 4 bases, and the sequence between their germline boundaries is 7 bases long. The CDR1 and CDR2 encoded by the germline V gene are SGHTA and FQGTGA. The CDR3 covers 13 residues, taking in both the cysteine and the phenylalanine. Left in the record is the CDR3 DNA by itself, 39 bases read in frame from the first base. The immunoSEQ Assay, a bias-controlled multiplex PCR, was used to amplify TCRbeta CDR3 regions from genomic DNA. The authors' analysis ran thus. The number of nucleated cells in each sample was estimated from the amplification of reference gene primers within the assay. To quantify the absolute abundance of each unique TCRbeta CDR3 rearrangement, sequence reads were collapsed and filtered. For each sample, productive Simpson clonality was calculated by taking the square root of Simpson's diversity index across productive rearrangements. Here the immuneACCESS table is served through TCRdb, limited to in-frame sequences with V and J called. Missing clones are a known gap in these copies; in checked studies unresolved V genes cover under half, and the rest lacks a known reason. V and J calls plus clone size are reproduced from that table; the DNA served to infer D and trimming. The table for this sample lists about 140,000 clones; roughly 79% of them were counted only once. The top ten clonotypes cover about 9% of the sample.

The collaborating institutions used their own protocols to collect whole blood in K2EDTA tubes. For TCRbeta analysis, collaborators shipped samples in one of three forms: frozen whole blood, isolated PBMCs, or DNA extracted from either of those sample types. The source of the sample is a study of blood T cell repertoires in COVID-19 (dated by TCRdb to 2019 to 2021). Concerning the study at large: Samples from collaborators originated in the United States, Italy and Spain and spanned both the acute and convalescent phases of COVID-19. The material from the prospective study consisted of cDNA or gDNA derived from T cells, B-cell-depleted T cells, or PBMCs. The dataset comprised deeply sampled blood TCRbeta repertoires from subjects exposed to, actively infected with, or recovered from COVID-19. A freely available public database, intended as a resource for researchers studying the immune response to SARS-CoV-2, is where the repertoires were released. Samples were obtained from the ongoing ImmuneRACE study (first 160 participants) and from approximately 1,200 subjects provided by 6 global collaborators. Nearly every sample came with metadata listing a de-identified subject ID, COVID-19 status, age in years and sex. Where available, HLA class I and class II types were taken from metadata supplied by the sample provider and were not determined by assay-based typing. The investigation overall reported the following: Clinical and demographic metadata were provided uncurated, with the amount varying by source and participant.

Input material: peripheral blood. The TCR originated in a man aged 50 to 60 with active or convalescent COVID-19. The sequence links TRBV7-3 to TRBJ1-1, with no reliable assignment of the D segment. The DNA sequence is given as TGTGCCAGCAGCTTAAATGTAGTCACTGAAGCTTTCTTT. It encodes CASSLNVVTEAFF.